The T cell receptor beta chain under discussion was sequenced for a study of T cell responses to AZD1222 COVID-19 vaccine (dated by TCRdb to the early 2020s). Some background on the complete study: TCR sequencing covered 230 to 250 trial participants: nearly 210 given two doses of AZD1222 and approximately 26 given two doses of MenACWY control vaccine. Enrollment into the trials was organized by age into subgroups of 18-55, 56-69 and 70-plus years, and those subgroups contained about 160, 30 and 59 TCR-sequenced participants, respectively. What the work shows at the level of the full study, not this receptor alone: The vaccine-associated CD4 TCRs covered the entire spike protein, and the dominant responses fell in regions 160-218 and 743-854. Most participants were white British and females outnumbered males, and the authors suggested that clonal diversity may have been underestimated. Because no samples from the day 14 peak response were available, repertoires could be characterized only after the peak T cell response. Nearly half of unique spike-specific TCRs reportedly recognized epitopes outside regions mutated in the B.1.351 and B.1.1.7 variants. Spike-specific TCR breadth and depth rose significantly after two AZD1222 doses compared with day 0 and with MenACWY recipients. The 56-69-year group was small, and its depth increase did not reach significance, likely because of low power. Conclusions about previously exposed vaccinees are limited, since just a handful of AZD1222 recipients were seropositive for SARS-CoV-2 at baseline.

The CDR3 regions of human TCRbeta chains were analyzed by immunosequencing. Turning to the authors' computational methods: TCRs in the repertoires were matched against a reference library of SARS-CoV-2-specific TCRs that had been generated with the MIRA antigen-specificity platform. Breadth meant the fraction of unique TCRs that were SARS-CoV-2-associated, whereas depth meant the fraction of total T cells that were SARS-CoV-2-associated. Using the MIRA data, every spike-specific TCR was mapped to the spike region that the TCR reacted to and assigned to either a CD4 or a CD8 class. Log10-transformed breadth and depth values were compared by one-way ANOVA with Sidak's multiple comparisons tests. Sourced from immuneACCESS, this table was stored by TCRdb with only in-frame sequences that have V and J called. A share of the clones is absent; for the studies checked, an unresolved V gene accounts for under half, and the remainder has no known explanation. V, J and clone size are taken as reported in that table, and D and trimming were inferred from the DNA itself. Here the sample has roughly 80,000 clones; around nine tenths occur a single time. Of the sample, 11% is held by the ten largest clones.

The time point label corresponds to: about 28 days (+/-7) after the second vaccine dose. AZD1222 recipients given second doses at about 4 weeks or at about 12 weeks were pooled, since spike-specific TCR depth and breadth were not found to differ between the two schedules. The vaccinee samples were drawn from two UK trials, COV001 and COV002, one of which was a single-blind randomized controlled phase 2/3 trial testing AZD1222 (ChAdOx1 nCoV-19) in healthy adults. For TCRbeta chain sequencing, PBMC samples were collected from trial participants at day 0 and at day 28 after the second dose. As regards this clone: No antigen is known for it. The input lacks base qualities; no much larger clone sits a single base away.

From the cysteine up to the phenylalanine, the CDR3 has a length of 15 residues. This entry keeps only the CDR3 DNA: 45 bases, framed from base 1. V loses 2 bases at its end and J loses 2 bases; junction bases beyond the gene matches: 1. CDR1 and CDR2, looked up from the germline V gene (reference sequence), are LNHDA and SQIVND. The rearrangement joined TRBV19 to TRBJ2-7; a stretch of 12 junction bases matches TRBD1. This receptor was identified in an adult who received the AZD1222 COVID-19 vaccine. The sequencing used peripheral blood, collected 28 days after the second AZD1222 dose. Here the CDR3 is given as CASSIRDRGPYEQYF. The sequenced DNA: TGTGCCAGTAGTATAAGGGACAGGGGGCCCTACGAGCAGTACTTC.